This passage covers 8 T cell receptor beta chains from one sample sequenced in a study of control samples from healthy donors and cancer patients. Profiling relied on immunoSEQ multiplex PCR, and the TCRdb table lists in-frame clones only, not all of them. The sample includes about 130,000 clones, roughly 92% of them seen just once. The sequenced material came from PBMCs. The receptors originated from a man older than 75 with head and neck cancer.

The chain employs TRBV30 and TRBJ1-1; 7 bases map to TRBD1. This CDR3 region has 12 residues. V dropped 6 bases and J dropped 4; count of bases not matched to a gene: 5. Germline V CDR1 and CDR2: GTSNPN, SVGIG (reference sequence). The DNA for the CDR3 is TGTGCCTGTCGACAGGGTGGCACTGAAGCTTTCTTT. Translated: CACRQGGTEAFF. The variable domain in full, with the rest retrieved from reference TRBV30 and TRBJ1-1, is SQTIHQWPATLVQPVGSPLSLECTVEGTSNPNLYWYRQAAGRGLQLLFYSVGIGQISSEVPQNLSASRPQDRQFILSSKKLLLSDSGFYLCACRQGGTEAFFGQGTRLTVV.

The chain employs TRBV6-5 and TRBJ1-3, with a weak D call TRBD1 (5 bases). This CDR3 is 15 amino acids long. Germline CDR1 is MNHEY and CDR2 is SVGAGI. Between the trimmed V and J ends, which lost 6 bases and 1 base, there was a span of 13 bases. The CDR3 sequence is CASSTTGGSGNTIYF. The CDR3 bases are TGTGCCAGCAGCACCACAGGAGGTTCTGGAAACACCATATATTTT.

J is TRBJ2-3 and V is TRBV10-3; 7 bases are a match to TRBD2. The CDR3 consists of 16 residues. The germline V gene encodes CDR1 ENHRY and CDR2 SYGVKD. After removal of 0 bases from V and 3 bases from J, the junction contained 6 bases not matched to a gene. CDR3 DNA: TGTGCCATCAGTGAGTCGTCTGCGGGAGCTACAGATACGCAGTATTTT. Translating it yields CAISESSAGATDTQYF.

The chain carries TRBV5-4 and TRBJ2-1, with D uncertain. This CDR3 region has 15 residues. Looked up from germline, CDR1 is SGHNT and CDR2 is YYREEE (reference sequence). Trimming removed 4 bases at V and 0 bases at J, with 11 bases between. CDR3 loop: CASSPELSSYNEQFF. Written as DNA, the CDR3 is TGTGCCAGCAGCCCCGAGCTGAGCTCCTACAATGAGCAGTTCTTC.

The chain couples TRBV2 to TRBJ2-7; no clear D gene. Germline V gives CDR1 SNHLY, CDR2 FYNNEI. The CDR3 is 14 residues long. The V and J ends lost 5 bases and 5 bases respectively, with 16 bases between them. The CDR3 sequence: CASSHLNRANEQYF. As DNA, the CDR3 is TGTGCCAGCAGTCATCTTAACCGCGCCAACGAGCAGTACTTC.

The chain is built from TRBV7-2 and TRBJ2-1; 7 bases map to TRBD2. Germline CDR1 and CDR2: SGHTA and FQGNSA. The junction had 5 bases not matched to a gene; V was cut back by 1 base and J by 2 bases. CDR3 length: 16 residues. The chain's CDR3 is CASSLVGGFPYNEQFF. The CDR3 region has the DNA TGTGCCAGCAGCTTAGTGGGGGGGTTCCCCTACAATGAGCAGTTCTTC. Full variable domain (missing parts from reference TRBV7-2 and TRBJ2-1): GAGVSQSPSNKVTEKGKDVELRCDPISGHTALYWYRQSLGQGLEFLIYFQGNSAPDKSGLPSDRFSAERTGGSVSTLTIQRTQQEDSAVYLCASSLVGGFPYNEQFFGPGTRLTVL.

The CDR3 DNA reads as TGTGCCAGCAGCTTAGGCACGGTAATGGGGGGCTACACCTTC. Translated, it gives CASSLGTVMGGYTF. The chain combines TRBV7-9 with TRBJ1-2; D gene ambiguous. The germline V gene encodes CDR1 SEHNR and CDR2 FQNEAQ (reference sequence). V lost 1 base to trimming and J lost 8 bases, with 14 bases between them. There are 14 residues in the CDR3.

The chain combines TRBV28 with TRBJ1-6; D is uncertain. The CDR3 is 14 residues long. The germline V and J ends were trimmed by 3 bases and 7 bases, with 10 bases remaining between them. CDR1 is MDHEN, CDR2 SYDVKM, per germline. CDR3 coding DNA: TGTGCCAGCAGTTTCAGGAGGATCAATTCACCCCTCCACTTT. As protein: CASSFRRINSPLHF.